The subject of this entry is one T cell receptor (beta chain). The sample belongs to a study of blood T cell repertoires in COVID-19. About the research overall: Acute-phase and convalescent COVID-19 samples originated in the United States, Italy and Spain. T cells, B-cell-depleted T cells, or PBMCs supplied cDNA or gDNA.

CDR3 length: 14 amino acids. V lost 6 bases and J lost 4; bases outside the gene matches: 1. Germline V lookup: CDR1 SNHLY, CDR2 FYNNEI. In the authors' workflow: Estimation of nucleated cell counts was performed using reference gene primer amplification. This table comes from immunoSEQ multiplex PCR, and its TCRdb copy is limited to in-frame clones, with some not included. From that table come the V and J calls and clone size; the DNA was used to work out D and trimming. This sample yields approximately 52,000 clones, of which over 75% are seen a single time; around 15% belongs to the top ten. This TCR was recovered from a human donor with active COVID-19. The donor label of this sample is uncertain. The source material was peripheral blood. This chain links TRBV2 with TRBJ2-5; TRBD2 matches 14 bases. CDR3 nucleotides: TGTGCCAGCAGCGGACTAGCGGGGGGAGAGACCCAGTACTTC. This sequence encodes CASSGLAGGETQYF.